The rows below give T cell receptor beta chains drawn from one sample of a study of blood T cells in healthy people across ages. TCRdb processed the 5' RACE reads anew with MiXCR; each CDR3 protein has one entry. The sample consists of 1.5 million to 2 million distinct CDR3 sequences, roughly 52% of them appearing once. The sample taken for sequencing was blood. Every receptor here comes from a woman aged 40-49 years in good health. The CDR3 runs from the conserved cysteine through the conserved F or W. Fields, in order: V gene, D gene, clone size, J gene, CDR3 DNA, CDR3 protein. D genes are given only for firm matches. A clone size is listed for some rows: how often the clone was seen (once, few, many), or a class if it is expanded.

>TRBV5-1|NA|NA|TRBJ2-3
TGCGCCAGCAGCTTGGCCAATGGAGTAGGGGTCACAGATACGCAGTATTTT
CASSLANGVGVTDTQYF
>TRBV20-1|TRBD1|NA|TRBJ2-7
TGCAGTGCTCTTGATACCGGGACAGGGAGCTACGAGCAGTACTTC
CSALDTGTGSYEQYF
>TRBV3-1|NA|few|TRBJ2-6
TGTGCCAGCAGCCATATCAGGTTGCCTGGGGCCAACGTCCTGACTTTC
CASSHIRLPGANVLTF
>TRBV5-1|TRBD1|NA|TRBJ2-5
TGCGCCGGCAGCTTAGACAGGGGGCGCGTATCCCAAGAGACCCAGTACTTC
CAGSLDRGRVSQETQYF
>TRBV10-3|TRBD2|many|TRBJ2-3
TGTGCCATCAGTGAGCCACGGGGGGGCTACCGTACAGATACGCAGTATTTT
CAISEPRGGYRTDTQYF
>TRBV7-2|NA|NA|TRBJ2-7
TGTGCCAGCAGCTTACCGGGGGTCCGCTCCTACGAGCAGTACTTC
CASSLPGVRSYEQYF
>TRBV9|TRBD1|few|TRBJ2-3
TGTGCCAGCAGCGTAGCACCCAGGGGGAACACAGATACGCAGTATTTT
CASSVAPRGNTDTQYF
>TRBV7-9|NA|NA|TRBJ2-7
TGTGCCAGCAGCATTATTCGGGGCGAGCAGTACTTC
CASSIIRGEQYF
>TRBV6-5|NA|few|TRBJ1-2
TGTGCCAGCAGTAAGGTTGGCCACTATGGCTACACCTTC
CASSKVGHYGYTF
>TRBV4-1|TRBD1|NA|TRBJ2-6
TGCGCCAGCAGCCATGGTCTGGACAGGGGTGCTCGGGCCAACGTCCTGACTTTC
CASSHGLDRGARANVLTF
>TRBV5-6|NA|NA|TRBJ2-1
TGTGCCAGCAGCTTGGGTTTCGGAGGCAGATACAATGAGCAGTTCTTC
CASSLGFGGRYNEQFF